This T cell receptor (beta chain) derives from a study of monozygotic twins with inflammatory bowel disease. For each CDR3 protein, TCRdb gives one entry from its re-call of the 5' RACE reads, without DNA. The sample yields roughly 100,000 distinct CDR3 sequences, of which the top ten take up less than 2%. Germline CDR1 is SGHKS and CDR2 is YYEKEE (reference sequence). The CDR3 totals 14 residues. The sequence derives from a human donor with ulcerative colitis or Crohn's disease, or a healthy co-twin of an affected twin (not recorded which). Sequencing was performed on blood. V is TRBV5-5 and J is TRBJ1-1. CDR3 residues: CASSLAWASPEAFF.